Listed here are 10 T cell receptor beta chains from one sample, sequenced in a study of cytomegalovirus exposure and HLA in healthy donors (dated by TCRdb to the late 2010s). Library creation used the immunoSEQ multiplex PCR assay. For the multiplex PCR, a mixture combining 60 forward primers for TCR Vbeta segments and 13 reverse primers for TCR Jbeta segments was used. What TCRdb holds here is the immuneACCESS table cut down to in-frame rearrangements. Part of the clones is not present; checked against another copy, under half of the missing clones reflect an unresolved V gene, and the others are unexplained. Across this sample there are over 75,000 clones, with more than 55% seen only once. Together, the top ten hold about 2.5% of the sample. Sequencing was done on a sample of PBMCs. These receptors were collected from a human donor in good health.

This clone was counted a few times. V usage is TRBV30 and J usage is TRBJ1-2; the D gene is possibly TRBD1 (5 bases). Trimming took 4 bases from V and 4 from J, leaving 13 bases between them. This CDR3 region has 13 residues. CDR1 is GTSNPN, CDR2 SVGIG, per germline (reference sequence). CDR3 residues: CAWTKTDSYGYTF. Here the CDR3 DNA reads TGTGCCTGGACAAAGACAGATTCCTATGGCTACACCTTC. Drawing the rest from reference TRBV30 and TRBJ1-2, the complete variable domain is SQTIHQWPATLVQPVGSPLSLECTVEGTSNPNLYWYRQAAGRGLQLLFYSVGIGQISSEVPQNLSASRPQDRQFILSSKKLLLSDSGFYLCAWTKTDSYGYTFGSGTRLTVV.

This clone was seen a few times. J is TRBJ2-2 and V is TRBV7-9; 8 bases match TRBD1. Per germline, CDR1 SEHNR and CDR2 FQNEAQ (reference sequence). V lost 5 bases to trimming and J lost 1 base; unmatched junction nucleotides: 6. The CDR3 covers 16 residues. The CDR3 DNA reads as TGTGCCAGCAGCCACAGGACAGGGAGGAACACCGGGGAGCTGTTTTTT. As protein: CASSHRTGRNTGELFF.

This clone was found once. The chain recombines TRBV7-2 with TRBJ2-7; 7 positions agree with TRBD1. Germline lookup yields CDR1 SGHTA and CDR2 FQGNSA. The J segment lost 1 base and the V segment lost 6 bases, leaving 6 bases of the junction unmatched. The length of the CDR3 is 14 residues. The CDR3 region is CASSRWDSSYEQYF. CDR3 in DNA: TGTGCCAGCAGTCGATGGGACAGTTCCTACGAGCAGTACTTC.

The genes are TRBV7-9 and TRBJ2-2, with D unresolved. Trimming pared 4 bases from V and 1 base from J, leaving 16 bases between. CDR3 size: 17 residues. From germline, CDR1 is SEHNR and CDR2 FQNEAQ (reference sequence). CDR3 nucleotides: TGTGCCAGCAGCTCCCATATTGGGTCGGGGAACACCGGGGAGCTGTTTTTT. Amino acid sequence: CASSSHIGSGNTGELFF.

The chain uses TRBV4-3 and TRBJ1-1; TRBD1 aligns across 8 bases. This CDR3 has 15 residues. Losses at the gene ends were 1 base for V and 5 bases for J; bases not matched to a gene: 6. From germline, CDR1 is LGHNA and CDR2 YSLEER. The CDR3 here is CASSQAGGLETEAFF. The DNA of the CDR3 is TGCGCCAGCAGCCAAGCAGGGGGCCTAGAGACTGAAGCTTTCTTT.

V is TRBV11-3 and J is TRBJ1-1; D not certain. This CDR3 has 13 amino acids. Germline values: CDR1 SGHNT, CDR2 YENEEA. Trimming pared 1 base from V and 8 bases from J, leaving 11 bases between. CDR3 DNA sequence: TGTGCCAGCAGCTTAGTCTATCCGGAGGAAGCTTTCTTT. It specifies CASSLVYPEEAFF.

V and J are TRBV7-9 and TRBJ2-3; 7 bases are shared with TRBD2. There are 15 residues in the CDR3. Germline-derived CDR1 and CDR2 are SEHNR and FQNEAQ (reference sequence). With V trimmed by 7 bases and J by 3 bases, 10 bases remained unmatched. CDR3 bases: TGTGCCAGCACCACGCCGGGGGGTTGGACAGATACGCAGTATTTT. It codes for CASTTPGGWTDTQYF.

This clone was recorded once. The V gene is TRBV15, the J gene TRBJ2-2; TRBD1 aligns across 9 bases. Trimming cost V 5 bases and J 3 bases; bases outside gene matches: 1. This CDR3 has 14 amino acids. Germline assignment: CDR1 LNHNV and CDR2 YYDKDF (reference sequence). DNA for the CDR3: TGTGCCACCAGCCGGACAGGGGACACCGGGGAGCTGTTTTTT. It yields the protein CATSRTGDTGELFF. The full variable domain, rest sourced from reference TRBV15 and TRBJ2-2, is DAMVIQNPRYQVTQFGKPVTLSCSQTLNHNVMYWYQQKSSQAPKLLFHYYDKDFNNEADTPDNFQSRRPNTSFCFLDIRSPGLGDTAMYLCATSRTGDTGELFFGEGSRLTVL.

V gene TRBV15 combines with J gene TRBJ2-3; maybe TRBD2 (7 bases). CDR3 length: 17 amino acids. Germline V CDR1 and CDR2: LNHNV, YYDKDF (reference sequence). Trimming stripped 1 base from V and 3 bases from J, with 17 bases between. In DNA form, the CDR3 reads TGTGCCACCAGCAGAGGGGGGGCAGGGAGGGTGACAGATACGCAGTATTTT. Protein: CATSRGGAGRVTDTQYF. The full variable domain, with the rest looked up from reference TRBV15 and TRBJ2-3, is DAMVIQNPRYQVTQFGKPVTLSCSQTLNHNVMYWYQQKSSQAPKLLFHYYDKDFNNEADTPDNFQSRRPNTSFCFLDIRSPGLGDTAMYLCATSRGGAGRVTDTQYFGPGTRLTVL.

The chain's CDR3 is CASSLAGINEKLFF. The CDR3 DNA reads TGTGCCAGCAGCTTGGCAGGGATTAATGAAAAACTGTTTTTT. The chain joins TRBV5-6 to TRBJ1-4; a weak D match, TRBD1 (5 bases). CDR3 length equals 14 residues. V lost 0 bases and J 4 bases, leaving 7 bases between the germline ends. Germline V CDR1 and CDR2: SGHDT, YYEEEE.